These 17 T cell receptor beta chains share one sample of origin, sequenced in a study of shared clonotypes between healthy human individuals. Measured with immunoSEQ multiplex PCR; TCRdb has only the in-frame clones, and not every one. The data contain some 1,100,000 clones, approximately 78% of them singletons. Specimen: memory CD4+ T cells from PBMCs. Subset reported: CD45RA-negative fraction. Source of these receptors: a man aged 18 to 30 in good health. Some clones in this sample may be carry-over from other donors' samples.

This clone was seen only a few times. This chain links TRBV7-9 with TRBJ1-2, with D tentatively TRBD1 (5 bases). This CDR3 spans 13 amino acids. The V gene lost 6 bases and the J gene lost 3 bases, with 11 bases spanning the gap. Looked up from germline, CDR1 is SEHNR and CDR2 is FQNEAQ (reference sequence). The CDR3 DNA is TGTGCCAGCAGGTACGACAGAGACTATGGCTACACCTTC. It yields the protein CASRYDRDYGYTF. The variable domain in full, completed from reference TRBV7-9 and TRBJ1-2, reads DTGVSQNPRHKITKRGQNVTFRCDPISEHNRLYWYRQTLGQGPEFLTYFQNEAQLEKSRLLSDRFSAERPKGSFSTLEIQRTEQGDSAMYLCASRYDRDYGYTFGSGTRLTVV.

This clone was seen once. The V gene is TRBV28, the J gene TRBJ2-1; perhaps TRBD2 as D (6 bases). V lost 8 bases to trimming and J lost 2 bases, with 22 bases between them. The CDR3 sequence is 17 residues long. Germline V lookup: CDR1 MDHEN, CDR2 SYDVKM. The CDR3 here is CASFDALATPPYNEQFF. The CDR3 DNA is TGTGCCAGCTTTGATGCTCTAGCGACTCCCCCCTACAATGAGCAGTTCTTC.

This chain connects TRBV30 to TRBJ1-5; a possible D gene is TRBD1 (6 bases). V was trimmed by 2 bases and J by 0 bases, leaving 14 bases between them. The germline CDR1 and CDR2 sequences are GTSNPN and SVGIG (reference sequence). This CDR3 is built from 16 residues. The CDR3 loop is CAWSHRTGYSNQPQHF. DNA for the CDR3: TGTGCCTGGAGTCACCGTACAGGGTATAGCAATCAGCCCCAGCATTTT.

This chain connects TRBV11-2 to TRBJ2-7; D not certain. Germline CDR1 and CDR2: SGHAT and FQNNGV. The V and J ends lost 5 bases and 6 bases respectively, with 14 bases between them. The CDR3 runs to 13 residues. For the CDR3, the DNA is TGTGCCAGCAGCCCCGGTGGTAGTCTCGAGCAGTACTTC. Translation: CASSPGGSLEQYF.

The V call is TRBV7-9, the J call TRBJ1-1; a possible D gene is TRBD1 (5 bases). Germline CDR1 reads SEHNR; CDR2 reads FQNEAQ (reference sequence). Trimming shortened V by 5 bases and J by 6 bases, and 25 bases separated the two germline ends. There are 17 residues in the CDR3. CDR3 nucleotide sequence: TGTGCCAGCAGCCTACCACCGGCCGCCAACCGGGGACCTGAAGCTTTCTTT. Translation: CASSLPPAANRGPEAFF.

Ten or more counts support this clone. CDR3 loop: CASSRRSSYEQYF. In nucleotides, the CDR3 is TGTGCCAGTAGTAGGAGGAGCTCCTACGAGCAGTACTTC. The rearrangement joins TRBV19 to TRBJ2-7; perhaps TRBD2 as D (5 bases). The CDR3 runs to 13 residues. The V end lost 4 bases, the J end lost 0 bases, and 7 bases lay between the germline ends. Germline V lookup: CDR1 LNHDA, CDR2 SQIVND (reference sequence). Full variable domain (remainder filled in from reference TRBV19 and TRBJ2-7): DGGITQSPKYLFRKEGQNVTLSCEQNLNHDAMYWYRQDPGQGLRLIYYSQIVNDFQKGDIAEGYSVSREKKESFPLTVTSAQKNPTAFYLCASSRRSSYEQYFGPGTRLTVT.

The chain couples TRBV5-1 to TRBJ2-5; D is tentatively TRBD1 or TRBD2 (5 bases each). CDR1 and CDR2 (germline): SGHRS, YFSETQ. V shed 6 bases and J shed 5 bases, with 14 bases lying between them. The CDR3 runs 13 residues. The CDR3 DNA is TGCGCCAGCAATCAGGAGGCAGGGGAGACCCAGTACTTC. Its protein is CASNQEAGETQYF. The whole variable domain, remainder taken from reference TRBV5-1 and TRBJ2-5, is KAGVTQTPRYLIKTRGQQVTLSCSPISGHRSVSWYQQTPGQGLQFLFEYFSETQRNKGNFPGRFSGRQFSNSRSEMNVSTLELGDSALYLCASNQEAGETQYFGPGTRLLVL.

This clone occurred a few times. The chain uses TRBV5-1 and TRBJ2-5; D is undetermined. CDR1 is SGHRS, CDR2 YFSETQ, per germline. The V gene lost 1 base and the J gene lost 5 bases, with 9 bases spanning the gap. There are 13 residues in the CDR3. The DNA of the CDR3 is TGCGCCAGCAGCTTGCAGGTTCAGGAGACCCAGTACTTC. It translates to CASSLQVQETQYF.

With respect to this clone: A read error may explain this, as a much larger clone is one base away. This sequence joins TRBV5-6 and TRBJ2-5, with TRBD1 matching over 7 bases. With V trimmed by 3 bases and J by 5 bases, 10 bases remained unmatched. Germline-derived CDR1 and CDR2 are SGHDT and YYEEEE. CDR3 size: 15 residues. CDR3 residues: CASSSVRGGAETQYF. The CDR3 DNA reads as TGTGCCAGCAGCTCCGTCCGAGGGGGCGCGGAGACCCAGTACTTC.

DNA for the CDR3: TGTGCCAGCAGTCAACTAACCGGGACAGGAGCTTTCTTT. Amino acid sequence: CASSQLTGTGAFF. This chain joins TRBV6-6 and TRBJ1-1; 8 positions agree with TRBD1. The CDR3 is made up of 13 amino acids. Losses at the gene ends were 5 bases for V and 10 bases for J; bases not matched to a gene: 9. CDR1 MNHNY and CDR2 SVGAGI come from the germline V gene (reference sequence).

The rearrangement joins TRBV2 to TRBJ2-1, with 11 nucleotides matching TRBD2. The length of the CDR3 is 15 residues. V dropped 4 bases and J dropped 3; count of bases not matched to a gene: 2. Germline values: CDR1 SNHLY, CDR2 FYNNEI. For the CDR3, the DNA is TGTGCCAGCAGTGGGGGACTAGCGGTCTACAATGAGCAGTTCTTC. This gives the protein CASSGGLAVYNEQFF.

J is TRBJ2-3 and V is TRBV28; D perhaps matches TRBD1 (6 bases). CDR3 length: 13 amino acids. From germline, CDR1 is MDHEN and CDR2 SYDVKM. This CDR3 is CAAHQDRPDTQYF. For the CDR3, the DNA is TGTGCAGCACACCAGGACAGACCAGATACGCAGTATTTT.

The rearrangement links TRBV18 to TRBJ2-7; TRBD1 is a possible D gene (6 bases). The germline V and J ends were trimmed by 1 base and 0 bases, with 19 bases remaining between them. CDR1 and CDR2 (germline): KGHSH, LQKENI. The CDR3 is 18 amino acids. CDR3 region: CASSPRIVRQDLSYEQYF. The CDR3 nucleotides are TGTGCCAGCTCACCACGAATTGTACGACAGGACCTCTCCTACGAGCAGTACTTC.

This clone was counted once. The chain carries TRBV6-1 and TRBJ1-5; D is perhaps TRBD1 (5 bases). The germline V and J ends were trimmed by 6 bases and 3 bases, with 9 bases remaining between them. The CDR3 has 13 residues. CDR1 is MNHNS, CDR2 SASEGT, per germline. The CDR3: CASRGQINQPQHF. The CDR3 DNA reads as TGTGCCAGCAGAGGACAAATCAATCAGCCCCAGCATTTT.

This clone was picked up a small number of times. V is TRBV7-2 and J is TRBJ1-1; D gene uncertain. Germline CDR1 reads SGHTA; CDR2 reads FQGNSA. V was shortened by 5 bases and J by 3 bases, with 16 bases between the two germline ends. The CDR3 spans 15 residues. CDR3 in amino acids: CASSPPFRGDTEAFF. CDR3 coding DNA: TGTGCCAGCAGCCCTCCCTTTAGAGGTGACACTGAAGCTTTCTTT.

The chain recombines TRBV5-1 with TRBJ2-2; D is unclear. The germline V and J ends were trimmed by 4 bases and 5 bases, with 21 bases remaining between them. The CDR3 covers 17 residues. CDR1 is SGHRS and CDR2 is YFSETQ in the germline V gene. The CDR3: CASSPRGLPLGTGELFF. CDR3 nucleotides: TGCGCCAGCAGCCCTAGAGGCCTACCCCTGGGAACCGGGGAGCTGTTTTTT.

The V gene is TRBV11-1, the J gene TRBJ1-1; D call uncertain. CDR1 is SGHAT, CDR2 FQDESV, per germline (reference sequence). CDR3 length: 13 amino acids. V shed 2 bases and J shed 3 bases, with 7 bases lying between them. The CDR3 here is CASSLTQYTEAFF. The CDR3 nucleotides read TGTGCCAGCAGCTTAACTCAGTACACTGAAGCTTTCTTT.